These T cell receptor beta chains were read from a single sample in a study of T cells expressing NK-cell markers. Reanalyzing the 5' RACE reads, TCRdb keeps one entry per CDR3 protein, without DNA. Listed are approximately 150,000 distinct CDR3 sequences; 9% to 15% falls within the top ten. The sequencing input was blood T cells: a sorted CD56 or NKG2C T cell subset, CD4+ or CD8+ T cells, or bulk PBMC T cells (not recorded which). Receptors originate from a man between 18 and 35 years old in good health. Each CDR3 is given with its conserved first and last residue. Fields, in order: V gene, J gene, CDR3 protein.

v_call: TRBV27
j_call: TRBJ2-5
cdr3_aa: CASSLSSGTQETQYF

v_call: TRBV3-1
j_call: TRBJ2-3
cdr3_aa: CASSQDGGVSDTQYF

v_call: TRBV14
j_call: TRBJ2-3
cdr3_aa: CASSQILTRPDTQYF

v_call: TRBV19
j_call: TRBJ2-1
cdr3_aa: CASSVLSGISYNEQFF

v_call: TRBV27
j_call: TRBJ1-5
cdr3_aa: CASSSGTGYQPQHF

v_call: TRBV10-2
j_call: TRBJ2-1
cdr3_aa: CASSAWAGGGVEQFF

v_call: TRBV20-1
j_call: TRBJ2-1
cdr3_aa: CSAAGTGYYNEQFF

v_call: TRBV5-1
j_call: TRBJ2-5
cdr3_aa: CASSLGWETQYF

v_call: TRBV20-1
j_call: TRBJ1-5
cdr3_aa: CSALPGQGSQPQHF

v_call: TRBV24-1
j_call: TRBJ2-1
cdr3_aa: CATRQGFNEQFF

v_call: TRBV18
j_call: TRBJ1-5
cdr3_aa: CASSRDRSAENQPQHF

v_call: TRBV10-3
j_call: TRBJ2-7
cdr3_aa: CAISDPASYEQYF

v_call: TRBV2
j_call: TRBJ2-3
cdr3_aa: CASSEGAGDTQYF

v_call: TRBV7-8
j_call: TRBJ2-3
cdr3_aa: CASSLFLDTQYF

v_call: TRBV7-2
j_call: TRBJ2-1
cdr3_aa: CASCIQGMGNEQFF

v_call: TRBV29-1
j_call: TRBJ1-1
cdr3_aa: CSTVLASWNTEAFF

v_call: TRBV9
j_call: TRBJ1-4
cdr3_aa: CASSVTGGSEKLFF

v_call: TRBV7-8
j_call: TRBJ2-1
cdr3_aa: CASSPYSPLASSYNEQFF

v_call: TRBV5-6
j_call: TRBJ2-1
cdr3_aa: CASSTRYLTGEGNEQFF

v_call: TRBV6-1
j_call: TRBJ2-2
cdr3_aa: CASSGRGANTGELFF

v_call: TRBV27
j_call: TRBJ2-3
cdr3_aa: CASSLFEGVPDTQYF

v_call: TRBV30
j_call: TRBJ1-2
cdr3_aa: CAWSVWDGDYGYTF

v_call: TRBV13
j_call: TRBJ2-3
cdr3_aa: CASSPTASGRALDTQYF

v_call: TRBV19
j_call: TRBJ2-1
cdr3_aa: CASSERWTGEYEQFF

v_call: TRBV4-1
j_call: TRBJ2-1
cdr3_aa: CASSQDEGAVGMQFF

v_call: TRBV5-6
j_call: TRBJ2-7
cdr3_aa: CASSPRQVNREQYF

v_call: TRBV12-5
j_call: TRBJ2-3
cdr3_aa: CASGFGAADTQYF

v_call: TRBV24-1
j_call: TRBJ2-1
cdr3_aa: CATSDWRSDFSYNEQFF

v_call: TRBV6-5
j_call: TRBJ1-1
cdr3_aa: CASSFRTGAPNTEAFF

v_call: TRBV18
j_call: TRBJ1-3
cdr3_aa: CASLDRDDSGNTIYF

v_call: TRBV4-3
j_call: TRBJ2-7
cdr3_aa: CASSQNGPGQGVREQYF

v_call: TRBV6-5
j_call: TRBJ2-2
cdr3_aa: CASSYSSDTGELFF

v_call: TRBV6-1
j_call: TRBJ1-2
cdr3_aa: CASRLGRSGYGYTF

v_call: TRBV20-1
j_call: TRBJ2-7
cdr3_aa: CSARDHVGKTYEQYF

v_call: TRBV3-1
j_call: TRBJ1-4
cdr3_aa: CASSHPGNEKLFF

v_call: TRBV30
j_call: TRBJ2-5
cdr3_aa: CASTGNQETQYF

v_call: TRBV25-1
j_call: TRBJ1-4
cdr3_aa: CASSEGSTRANEKLFF

v_call: TRBV5-4
j_call: TRBJ2-1
cdr3_aa: CASSWAGNEQFF

v_call: TRBV20-1
j_call: TRBJ2-7
cdr3_aa: CSGGLAGVVEQYF

v_call: TRBV6-5
j_call: TRBJ2-5
cdr3_aa: CASSSGLAGAETQYF

v_call: TRBV4-2
j_call: TRBJ1-5
cdr3_aa: CASSQGEGSIDQPQHF

v_call: TRBV7-9
j_call: TRBJ2-7
cdr3_aa: CASRGGTAPYEQYF

v_call: TRBV20-1
j_call: TRBJ2-7
cdr3_aa: CSVPQTSGIHEQYF

v_call: TRBV12-3/TRBV12-4
j_call: TRBJ2-1
cdr3_aa: CASRGLAGGEQFF

v_call: TRBV5-1
j_call: TRBJ2-7
cdr3_aa: CASRPGDFSYEQYF

v_call: TRBV29-1
j_call: TRBJ1-1
cdr3_aa: CSVVIPGANTEAFF

v_call: TRBV25-1
j_call: TRBJ2-1
cdr3_aa: CASIETGGYNEQFF